This T cell receptor beta chain is drawn from a study of cytomegalovirus exposure and HLA in healthy donors. Regarding the study as a whole: Some V segments (TRBV6-2 and TRBV6-3 among them) were excluded as indistinguishable. A later analysis by the authors found several of the most significant clusters apparently linked to common viral pathogens. Presence/absence analyses assumed roughly uniform sequencing depth across donors.

Use of 60 Vbeta and 13 Jbeta primers characterized the PCR. Clones were sequenced by immunoSEQ multiplex PCR, and TCRdb holds only the in-frame ones, with some missing. The sample shows fewer than 120,000 clones, more than 65% of them seen only once. The V and J ends lost 5 bases and 3 bases respectively, with 14 bases between them. Per the germline V gene, CDR1 is MNHEY and CDR2 is SMNVEV (reference sequence). The CDR3 has 14 residues. In regard to this clone: Antigen: not known.

This chain joins TRBV27 and TRBJ2-7; tentative D call: TRBD2 (5 bases). Material for sequencing was PBMCs. This TCR was sampled from a man aged 30 to 45 in good health and CMV-seropositive. CDR3 coding DNA: TGTGCCAGCAGTCCCGAGTGGGGAGACTACGAGCAGTACTTC. Its translation: CASSPEWGDYEQYF.